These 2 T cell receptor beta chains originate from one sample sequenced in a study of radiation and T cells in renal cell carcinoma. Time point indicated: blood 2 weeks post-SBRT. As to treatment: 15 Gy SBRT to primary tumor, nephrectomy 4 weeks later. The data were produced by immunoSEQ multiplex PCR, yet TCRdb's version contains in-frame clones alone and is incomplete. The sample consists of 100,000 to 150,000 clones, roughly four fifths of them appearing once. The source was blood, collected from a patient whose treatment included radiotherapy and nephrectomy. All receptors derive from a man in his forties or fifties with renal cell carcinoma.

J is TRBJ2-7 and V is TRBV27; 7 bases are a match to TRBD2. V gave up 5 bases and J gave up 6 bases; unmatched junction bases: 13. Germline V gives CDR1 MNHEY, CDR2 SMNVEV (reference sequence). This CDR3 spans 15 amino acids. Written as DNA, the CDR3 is TGTGCCAGCAGTCCGATGGGGGTGACGGGGGGCGAGCAGTACTTC. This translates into CASSPMGVTGGEQYF.

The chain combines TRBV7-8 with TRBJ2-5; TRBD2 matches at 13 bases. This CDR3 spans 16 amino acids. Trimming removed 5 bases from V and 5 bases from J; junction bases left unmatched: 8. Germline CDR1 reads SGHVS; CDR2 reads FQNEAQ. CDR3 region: CASSPGLAGVGETQYF. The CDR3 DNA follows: TGTGCCAGCAGCCCAGGACTAGCGGGAGTAGGGGAGACCCAGTACTTC.